This is a list of T cell receptor beta chains from one sample in a study of cytomegalovirus exposure and HLA in healthy donors. The repertoire was sequenced with immunoSEQ multiplex PCR; TCRdb's copy has only in-frame clones and lacks some. The sample lists some 90,000 clones; roughly 63% were seen once. The sequenced sample was PBMCs. The source of these receptors is a boy aged 10-17 years in good health and CMV-seropositive. The CDR3 runs from the conserved cysteine through the conserved F or W. D genes are given only for firm matches. Clone size is not always given. Where it is, it says once, few, many or a class for expanded clones.

j_gene	abundance	d_gene	len	v_gene	CDR3aa	CDR3nt
TRBJ1-6	-	-	13	TRBV6-5	CASTINYNSPLHF	TGTGCCAGCACCATCAACTATAATTCACCCCTCCACTTT
TRBJ1-1	-	-	14	TRBV10-2	CASSAGSRNTEAFF	TGCGCCAGCAGTGCAGGGTCACGGAACACTGAAGCTTTCTTT
TRBJ1-2	-	-	14	TRBV14	CASSYTRENYGYTF	TGTGCCAGCAGCTACACTAGGGAGAACTATGGCTACACCTTC
TRBJ2-3	-	-	18	TRBV4-3	CASSQVMKGWLGTDTQYF	TGCGCCAGCAGCCAAGTTATGAAGGGGTGGTTGGGCACAGATACGCAGTATTTT
TRBJ2-2	-	TRBD1	16	TRBV5-1	CASSSGQGANTGELFF	TGCGCCAGCAGCTCTGGACAGGGGGCGAACACCGGGGAGCTGTTTTTT
TRBJ2-3	-	-	18	TRBV4-1	CASSQDIGQKQGRNTQYF	TGCGCCAGCAGCCAAGATATCGGTCAGAAACAGGGTCGGAATACGCAGTATTTT
TRBJ2-2	-	-	13	TRBV19	CASSHGTPGELFF	TGTGCCAGTAGTCACGGGACTCCCGGGGAGCTGTTTTTT
TRBJ2-7	-	-	15	TRBV19	CASSPTTGNSYEQYF	TGTGCCAGTAGTCCAACCACAGGAAACTCCTACGAGCAGTACTTC
TRBJ1-3	-	-	16	TRBV6-5	CASSYSDSSWGNTIYF	TGTGCCAGCAGTTACTCTGACAGCAGTTGGGGAAACACCATATATTTT
TRBJ2-2	once	TRBD2	16	TRBV7-3	CASSFPAGVNTGELFF	TGTGCCAGCAGCTTTCCCGCGGGGGTCAACACCGGGGAGCTGTTTTTT
TRBJ1-1	-	-	13	TRBV7-9	CASSLEDGDEAFF	TGTGCCAGCAGCTTAGAGGACGGGGATGAAGCTTTCTTT
TRBJ1-3	-	-	15	TRBV6-5	CASSRATAAGNTIYF	TGTGCCAGTTCCCGAGCGACGGCTGCTGGAAACACCATATATTTT
TRBJ1-2	-	TRBD1	13	TRBV7-9	CASSWTGLRGYTF	TGTGCCAGCAGCTGGACAGGCTTGAGGGGCTACACCTTC
TRBJ1-3	-	-	15	TRBV6-1	CASEIALNSGNTIYF	TGTGCCAGCGAAATAGCTCTTAACTCTGGAAACACCATATATTTT
TRBJ1-2	-	TRBD1	17	TRBV4-1	CASSQEKGQAINYGYTF	TGCGCCAGCAGCCAAGAGAAAGGACAGGCGATTAACTATGGCTACACCTTC
TRBJ2-2	-	-	14	TRBV29-1	CSVMSQLNTGELFF	TGCAGCGTTATGTCACAGCTGAACACCGGGGAGCTGTTTTTT
TRBJ1-4	few	-	17	TRBV4-1	CASSQDSPGTGNEKLFF	TGCGCCAGCAGCCAAGACAGTCCTGGGACTGGGAATGAAAAACTGTTTTTT
TRBJ1-2	few	-	15	TRBV27	CASSLWGQGARGYPF	-
TRBJ2-6	-	TRBD1	19	TRBV10-1	CASSGGGQGGISGANVLTF	TGCGCCAGCAGTGGGGGGGGACAGGGGGGAATCTCTGGGGCCAACGTCCTGACTTTC
TRBJ1-2	few	-	13	TRBV6-6	CASSYPESYGYTF	TGTGCCAGCAGTTACCCAGAAAGCTATGGCTACACCTTC
TRBJ1-1	few	-	15	TRBV5-1	CASSLAPGPNTEAFF	TGCGCCAGCAGCTTGGCTCCAGGGCCTAACACTGAAGCTTTCTTT